These T cell receptor beta chains were read from a single sample in a study of early T cells in non-severe SARS-CoV-2 infection. In TCRdb, the 5' RACE reads were re-called with MiXCR into one record per CDR3 protein. The sample holds roughly 53,000 distinct CDR3 sequences, less than 15% seen once. The sequences come from whole blood, collected at baseline. These TCRs come from an adult who was a healthcare worker with PCR-confirmed SARS-CoV-2 infection or an uninfected control (not recorded which). The CDR3 runs from the conserved cysteine through the conserved F or W. The order of the fields is J gene, V gene, D gene, CDR3 protein. The D gene is left open where the match is weak.

j_call: TRBJ2-6
v_call: TRBV6-5
d_call: NA
cdr3_aa: CASSFGDSGANVLTF

j_call: TRBJ1-1
v_call: TRBV6-2/TRBV6-3
d_call: NA
cdr3_aa: CASRVNTEAFF

j_call: TRBJ1-2
v_call: TRBV28
d_call: TRBD1
cdr3_aa: CASSSLRDRTLNYGYTF

j_call: TRBJ2-3
v_call: TRBV12-3/TRBV12-4
d_call: TRBD1
cdr3_aa: CASSPGTGVEDTQYF

j_call: TRBJ2-2
v_call: TRBV7-9
d_call: NA
cdr3_aa: CASRDSLNTGELFF

j_call: TRBJ2-7
v_call: TRBV21-1
d_call: NA
cdr3_aa: CAISGTIPYEQYF

j_call: TRBJ2-3
v_call: TRBV6-2/TRBV6-3
d_call: NA
cdr3_aa: CASSYGAGEGTDTQYF

j_call: TRBJ2-3
v_call: TRBV5-1
d_call: NA
cdr3_aa: CASSTGQPTDTQYF

j_call: TRBJ2-7
v_call: TRBV29-1
d_call: TRBD1
cdr3_aa: CSVADRGLDEQYF

j_call: TRBJ2-3
v_call: TRBV11-1
d_call: TRBD2
cdr3_aa: CASSLGFRTSDTQYF

j_call: TRBJ2-7
v_call: TRBV9
d_call: NA
cdr3_aa: CASSVGSGPEYEQYF

j_call: TRBJ2-7
v_call: TRBV12-3/TRBV12-4
d_call: TRBD2
cdr3_aa: CASSSAGAFNEQYF

j_call: TRBJ1-4
v_call: TRBV7-6
d_call: NA
cdr3_aa: CASSSLSGATNEKLFF

j_call: TRBJ2-2
v_call: TRBV7-2
d_call: TRBD2
cdr3_aa: CASSLAQLAAGELFF

j_call: TRBJ2-3
v_call: TRBV6-2/TRBV6-3
d_call: NA
cdr3_aa: CASTKSNGRTDTQYF

j_call: TRBJ2-1
v_call: TRBV5-1
d_call: NA
cdr3_aa: CASSLKLYEQFF

j_call: TRBJ2-7
v_call: TRBV5-4
d_call: NA
cdr3_aa: CASSLPGTLEQYF

j_call: TRBJ2-3
v_call: TRBV19
d_call: NA
cdr3_aa: CASRRTGAGGTDTQYF

j_call: TRBJ2-1
v_call: TRBV7-9
d_call: NA
cdr3_aa: CARGPATYNEQFF

j_call: TRBJ2-3
v_call: TRBV7-6
d_call: NA
cdr3_aa: CASSFRASTSDTQYF

j_call: TRBJ2-1
v_call: TRBV7-9
d_call: NA
cdr3_aa: CASSWGSGSDNEQFF

j_call: TRBJ1-6
v_call: TRBV10-3
d_call: NA
cdr3_aa: CASRDPGDSPLHF

j_call: TRBJ1-1
v_call: TRBV6-5
d_call: TRBD1
cdr3_aa: CASSYSDRAYTEAFF

j_call: TRBJ2-3
v_call: TRBV6-6
d_call: NA
cdr3_aa: CASRNGPTNTDTQYF

j_call: TRBJ2-5
v_call: TRBV7-9
d_call: NA
cdr3_aa: CASSLASLSHSKETQYF

j_call: TRBJ2-5
v_call: TRBV12-3/TRBV12-4
d_call: NA
cdr3_aa: CASSRGTSYQETQYF

j_call: TRBJ2-2
v_call: TRBV11-2
d_call: NA
cdr3_aa: CASSLLTGELFF

j_call: TRBJ1-1
v_call: TRBV5-1
d_call: NA
cdr3_aa: CASGAGANTEAFF

j_call: TRBJ2-7
v_call: TRBV28
d_call: NA
cdr3_aa: CASSLDGAAYEQYF

j_call: TRBJ2-2
v_call: TRBV6-2/TRBV6-3
d_call: TRBD2
cdr3_aa: CASDIAGVGGELFF

j_call: TRBJ2-5
v_call: TRBV6-5
d_call: NA
cdr3_aa: CASSFAPLVGETQYF

j_call: TRBJ1-1
v_call: TRBV7-8
d_call: TRBD1
cdr3_aa: CASSRTGGTEAFF

j_call: TRBJ1-1
v_call: TRBV6-2/TRBV6-3
d_call: NA
cdr3_aa: CASSYHGDLAFF

j_call: TRBJ2-3
v_call: TRBV29-1
d_call: NA
cdr3_aa: CSVEPGSSTDTQYF

j_call: TRBJ1-1
v_call: TRBV12-3/TRBV12-4
d_call: TRBD1
cdr3_aa: CASSFGGGRKDTEAFF

j_call: TRBJ2-7
v_call: TRBV6-5
d_call: TRBD1
cdr3_aa: CASREQGYYEQYF

j_call: TRBJ2-1
v_call: TRBV19
d_call: NA
cdr3_aa: CASNLGESDYNEQFF

j_call: TRBJ2-1
v_call: TRBV5-1
d_call: TRBD1
cdr3_aa: CASQTGQTDEQFF

j_call: TRBJ2-3
v_call: TRBV4-3
d_call: NA
cdr3_aa: CASSQARSADTQYF

j_call: TRBJ2-1
v_call: TRBV7-2
d_call: TRBD2
cdr3_aa: CASSAGLVGYEQFF

j_call: TRBJ2-1
v_call: TRBV25-1
d_call: TRBD2
cdr3_aa: CASSEAQREFGEQFF

j_call: TRBJ1-1
v_call: TRBV19
d_call: NA
cdr3_aa: CASSIRGKGTEAFF

j_call: TRBJ1-2
v_call: TRBV6-1
d_call: NA
cdr3_aa: CASSDASRDKGRGYTF

j_call: TRBJ2-3
v_call: TRBV28
d_call: NA
cdr3_aa: CASSGGRTYTQYF

j_call: TRBJ2-3
v_call: TRBV12-3/TRBV12-4
d_call: NA
cdr3_aa: CASSLQGVDTQYF

j_call: TRBJ2-7
v_call: TRBV29-1
d_call: NA
cdr3_aa: CSVVVVWEQYF

j_call: TRBJ2-1
v_call: TRBV7-2
d_call: NA
cdr3_aa: CASSLTNEQFF

j_call: TRBJ2-4
v_call: TRBV5-6
d_call: NA
cdr3_aa: CASSLAGGAKNIQYF

j_call: TRBJ2-3
v_call: TRBV7-2
d_call: NA
cdr3_aa: CASSLQYGTDTQYF

j_call: TRBJ2-5
v_call: TRBV20-1
d_call: NA
cdr3_aa: CSARPPRWANSKSQETQYF

j_call: TRBJ1-1
v_call: TRBV7-9
d_call: NA
cdr3_aa: CASSLAGPATEAFF

j_call: TRBJ1-1
v_call: TRBV20-1
d_call: NA
cdr3_aa: CSGLRATEAFF

j_call: TRBJ2-7
v_call: TRBV7-9
d_call: NA
cdr3_aa: CASSFGRAEEQYF

j_call: TRBJ2-1
v_call: TRBV5-4
d_call: NA
cdr3_aa: CASSRLLAVSSYNEQFF